Reported below is one T cell receptor beta chain. Its antigen is unidentified. The V end was cut by 10 bases, the J end by 5 bases, with 26 bases between. The CDR3 is 17 amino acids. Looked up from germline, CDR1 is SGHVS and CDR2 is FNYEAQ. Sequenced by immunoSEQ multiplex PCR; TCRdb stores in-frame clones only, minus some. The table lists some 240,000 clones, approximately 86% of them singletons. The data belong to a study of cytomegalovirus exposure and HLA in healthy donors. Study-wide findings and caveats: A list of 164 TCR beta chains associated with cytomegalovirus was given. A few of the chains that were CMV-associated were confirmed in vitro to be specific for CMV antigens. Most TCR sequences were uncommon, yet certain public TCRs appeared in many donors.

The donors were members of the validation cohort comprising about 130 subjects, separate from the roughly 650-subject first cohort. The sequence came from a woman between 25 and 40 years old in good health and CMV-seropositive. The V and J genes are TRBV7-6 and TRBJ2-2, with D possibly TRBD2 on 6 matching bases. Material for sequencing was PBMCs. CDR3 coding DNA: TGTGCCACCAGATCCTCGCCCGGGAGAAGTCGGACCGGGGAGCTGTTTTTT. The encoded protein is CATRSSPGRSRTGELFF. Complete variable domain (other parts from reference TRBV7-6 and TRBJ2-2): GAGVSQSPRYKVTKRGQDVALRCDPISGHVSLYWYRQALGQGPEFLTYFNYEAQQDKSGLPNDRFSAERPEGSISTLTIQRTEQRDSAMYRCATRSSPGRSRTGELFFGEGSRLTVL.